The entry below describes one T cell receptor beta chain. Antigen specificity is unknown. This sample is part of a study of T cells expressing NK-cell markers. Study conclusions and caveats: In several donors, dominant clonotypes made up about 28.3-60.1% of CD3+CD56-NKG2C+ cells. Certain NKG2C+ T cell clones were expanded, and their HCMV specificity remained unclear.

In germline, CDR1 is SQVTM, CDR2 ANQGSEA. The CDR3 is 12 amino acids. TCRdb re-called the 5' RACE reads and shows each CDR3 protein once, DNA omitted. This table holds roughly 450,000 distinct CDR3 sequences. Sequencing was done on a sample of blood T cells: a sorted CD56 or NKG2C T cell subset, CD4+ or CD8+ T cells, or bulk PBMC T cells (not recorded which). The chain recombines TRBV29-1 with TRBJ2-1; the D gene TCRdb calls, TRBD1, cannot be checked with no DNA. The sequence was collected from a woman aged 45-65 years in good health. The CDR3 sequence: CSVSRPRGAQFF.